The 9 T cell receptor beta chains below were found in one sample sequenced in a study of graft-versus-host responses after intestinal transplantation. Method: immunoSEQ multiplex PCR; TCRdb's copy keeps in-frame clones and lacks some. The table shows about 94,000 clones, with 75% to 95% occurring only once. Their recognized antigens are unknown. The input for sequencing was unstimulated CD8+ T cells sorted from spleen or lymph node cells, taken before intestinal transplant. These receptors were collected from a human donor who received an intestinal transplant.

As concerns this clone: Other DNA sequences in the same sample also yield this CDR3. The V gene is TRBV2, the J gene TRBJ2-7; the D is unclear. This CDR3 contains 15 residues. Trimming took 3 bases from V and 0 from J, leaving 12 bases between them. Germline CDR1 SNHLY, CDR2 FYNNEI. CDR3 sequence (DNA): TGTGCCAGCAGTGAGTCCGCCCCCGGCTCCTACGAGCAGTACTTC. Translation gives CASSESAPGSYEQYF.

The V and J genes are TRBV7-7 and TRBJ2-3; D remains ambiguous. This CDR3 comprises 13 residues. Trimming took off 5 bases at V and 2 bases at J, with 8 bases between the two ends. The V gene's germline CDR1 is SSHAT and CDR2 FNYEAQ (reference sequence). The CDR3 coding sequence is TGTGCCAGCAGCCAATTTCACACAGATACGCAGTATTTT. This gives the protein CASSQFHTDTQYF.

This clone came up once. The chain carries TRBV7-9 and TRBJ2-7; the D is unclear. V lost 3 bases to trimming and J lost 2 bases, with 5 bases between them. The CDR3 is 12 amino acids. Germline loops: CDR1 SEHNR, CDR2 FQNEAQ (reference sequence). DNA for the CDR3: TGTGCCAGCAGCTTCAGTACCTACGAGCAGTACTTC. Translation: CASSFSTYEQYF. Complete variable domain (other parts from reference TRBV7-9 and TRBJ2-7): DTGVSQNPRHKITKRGQNVTFRCDPISEHNRLYWYRQTLGQGPEFLTYFQNEAQLEKSRLLSDRFSAERPKGSFSTLEIQRTEQGDSAMYLCASSFSTYEQYFGPGTRLTVT.

The chain uses TRBV7-8 and TRBJ2-1; 7 bases map to TRBD2. The germline CDR1 and CDR2 sequences are SGHVS and FQNEAQ. The CDR3 is made up of 15 amino acids. Trimming took 3 bases from V and 8 from J; bases not matched to a gene: 10. The CDR3, as DNA: TGTGCCAGCAGCTTCCCTACGGGAGGTCTCGATGAGCAGTTCTTC. Its translation is CASSFPTGGLDEQFF.

The chain couples TRBV28 to TRBJ2-7, with D perhaps matching TRBD1 (5 bases). Germline-derived CDR1 and CDR2 are MDHEN and SYDVKM. V shed 4 bases and J shed 0 bases, with 16 bases lying between them. This CDR3 is built from 16 residues. CDR3 nucleotide sequence: TGTGCCAGCAGTTCACCCGACAGAGCTAGCTCCTACGAGCAGTACTTC. Amino acids: CASSSPDRASSYEQYF.

V gene TRBV27 combines with J gene TRBJ2-5, with TRBD1 matching 8 bases. This CDR3 is built from 13 residues. The germline gives CDR1 MNHEY, CDR2 SMNVEV (reference sequence). The junction had 4 bases not matched to a gene; V was cut back by 6 bases and J by 4 bases. The CDR3 spells CASRFTGGETQYF. The CDR3 DNA reads TGTGCCAGCAGATTTACAGGGGGAGAGACCCAGTACTTC.

The rearrangement links TRBV2 to TRBJ2-1; 7 bases fit TRBD1. CDR1 SNHLY and CDR2 FYNNEI come from the germline V gene. The CDR3 totals 14 residues. V dropped 3 bases and J dropped 5; count of bases not matched to a gene: 4. The CDR3 DNA follows: TGTGCCAGCAGTGACCCGGGACAGCACAATGAGCAGTTCTTC. Amino acids: CASSDPGQHNEQFF.

The gene calls are TRBV9 and TRBJ1-1; maybe TRBD1 (5 bases). V was pared by 1 base and J by 1 base, with 29 bases between. The CDR3 is 21 residues long. CDR1 is SGDLS and CDR2 is YYNGEE in the germline V gene. The CDR3 DNA sequence: TGTGCCAGCAGCGTAAACCCCGAACCGCCCAGGGAAGCACCGGGGAACACTGAAGCTTTCTTT. This sequence encodes CASSVNPEPPREAPGNTEAFF. Full variable domain (remainder filled in from reference TRBV9 and TRBJ1-1): DSGVTQTPKHLITATGQRVTLRCSPRSGDLSVYWYQQSLDQGLQFLIQYYNGEERAKGNILERFSAQQFPDLHSELNLSSLELGDSALYFCASSVNPEPPREAPGNTEAFFGQGTRLTVV.

The chain has TRBV5-1 and TRBJ2-7, with D possibly TRBD1 on 6 matching bases. The CDR3 loop spans 15 amino acids. Germline assignment: CDR1 SGHRS and CDR2 YFSETQ. V lost 0 bases and J lost 2, with 12 bases in between. The CDR3 bases are TGCGCCAGCAGCTTGGTCCCGGACAGCACCTACGAGCAGTACTTC. The encoded protein is CASSLVPDSTYEQYF.